A single T cell receptor (beta chain) is shown here with its context. Its antigen is still unknown. Some clones are missing from TCRdb's copy, which holds only in-frame ones; the method was immunoSEQ multiplex PCR. Among more than 75,000 clones listed, around 83% were seen once. The data originate from a study of OX40 agonist ivuxolimab in advanced cancers. Overall study context: The patients received ivuxolimab by intravenous route every 2 weeks at 0.01 to 10 mg/kg. Among those enrolled, mean age was about 62 years (range roughly 23 to 85) and 75% to 85% were male. Participants could have had prior anti-PD-1, anti-PD-L1 or anti-CTLA-4 therapy, and around 40% had some.

Study findings and constraints: On average, CD8+ T cells had more expanded clones than CD4+.

This clonotype originated in an adult with an advanced solid tumor such as melanoma, head and neck, liver or kidney cancer. The specimen was CD4+ or CD8+ T cells sorted from blood, collected in a trial of the OX40 agonist ivuxolimab.

CDR3 loop: CASSEYNEQFF. The CDR3, as DNA: TGCGCCAGCAGTGAGTACAATGAGCAGTTCTTC. This chain links TRBV5-1 with TRBJ2-1; D is ambiguous. CDR3 size: 11 residues. CDR1 SGHRS and CDR2 YFSETQ come from the germline V gene. The V and J ends lost 5 bases and 4 bases respectively, with 4 bases between them.